This TCR beta chain was documented in a study of CD8 T cells in Susac syndrome. Sequencing targeted TCR beta in T cells from blood (CD8+ and CD4+). The individuals used as controls were healthy donors who had been matched for both age and sex. Through negative isolation, CD4+ and CD8+ T cells were obtained, while TEMRA cells were enriched using FACS. In its sample, this clonotype was seen once. It was with random hexamers that about 0.45 to 1 ug RNA was reverse transcribed. Amplification of TCR beta CDR3 was carried out by immunoSEQ multiplex PCR, which covered 54 Vbeta and 13 Jbeta segments. One entry per CDR3 protein results from TCRdb running MiXCR on the immunoSEQ multiplex PCR reads. In the table there are some 180,000 distinct CDR3 sequences, approximately 94% of which are singletons. V shed 6 bases and J shed 4 bases, with 10 bases lying between them. The CDR3 extends over 13 amino acids. Germline lookup yields CDR1 SEHNR and CDR2 FQNEAQ (reference sequence).

The chain couples TRBV7-9 to TRBJ2-1, with a possible D match to TRBD2 (6 bases). The sequence came from a human donor in good health. Sequencing was carried out using CD4+ T cells from PBMCs. CDR3 sequence reads: CASSSSGYNEQFF. DNA of the CDR3: TGTGCCAGCAGTAGCAGCGGGTACAATGAGCAGTTCTTC.